This T cell receptor (beta chain) was recorded in a study of blood T cell repertoires in COVID-19. This CDR3 spans 16 amino acids. V lost 0 bases, J lost 2 bases, and 13 bases lay in between. Per germline, CDR1 MGHRA and CDR2 YSYEKL. Per the original data handling: Amplification of reference gene primers was used by the study to estimate nucleated cell counts. Assay used: immunoSEQ multiplex PCR; TCRdb lists only in-frame clones, some missing. V and J calls and clone size are those listed in that table; D and trimming were worked out from the DNA. The profile shows around 230,000 clones, 65% to 85% of them singletons. This clone came up once.

This TCR was sampled from a woman in her 50s with acute or convalescent COVID-19. The J gene is TRBJ1-2, the V gene TRBV4-1, with D maybe TRBD1 (6 bases). The sample taken for sequencing was peripheral blood. CDR3 in amino acids: CASSQDWGPLNYGYTF. The CDR3 DNA reads TGCGCCAGCAGCCAAGATTGGGGGCCCTTAAACTATGGCTACACCTTC.